These T cell receptor beta chains were read from a single sample in a study of T cell responses to AZD1222 COVID-19 vaccine. The table came from immunoSEQ multiplex PCR; TCRdb's copy has only in-frame clones and leaves some out. The data contain 95,000 to 150,000 clones, 85% to 90% of them seen just once; the ten biggest clones take up 4% to 4.5%. The sample in question was peripheral blood, obtained on day 0 of AZD1222 vaccination. These receptors originate from an adult in good health. Each CDR3 is given with its conserved first and last residue. A D gene is named only where the DNA matches it firmly. Size values are once, few and many counts, or a class for expanded clones, and some rows have none.

j_gene	abundance	len	d_gene	v_gene	CDR3aa	CDR3nt
TRBJ2-7	.	15	TRBD2	TRBV4-1	CASSQGTSEYYEQYF	TGCGCCAGCAGCCAAGGGACTAGCGAATACTACGAGCAGTACTTC
TRBJ1-1	.	15	TRBD1	TRBV10-3	CAISESGGGVTEAFF	TGTGCCATCAGTGAGTCGGGAGGGGGCGTGACTGAAGCTTTCTTT
TRBJ1-1	.	14	.	TRBV5-1	CASSPRTQNTEAFF	TGCGCCAGCAGCCCGCGAACACAAAACACTGAAGCTTTCTTT
TRBJ1-1	.	14	.	TRBV2	CASTQTGSNTEAFF	TGTGCCAGCACCCAAACAGGGAGTAACACTGAAGCTTTCTTT
TRBJ2-3	.	13	.	TRBV13	CASSPQGPDTQYF	TGTGCCAGCAGCCCGCAGGGCCCAGATACGCAGTATTTT
TRBJ2-5	once	14	.	TRBV19	CASSIGTGQETQYF	TGTGCCAGTAGTATCGGGACTGGCCAAGAGACCCAGTACTTC
TRBJ2-2	.	15	TRBD1	TRBV2	CASSVQGVVTGELFF	TGTGCCAGCAGTGTACAGGGGGTGGTCACCGGGGAGCTGTTTTTT
TRBJ2-1	.	15	.	TRBV15	CATPTIYPLIEYEFF	TGTGCCACCCCCACAATCTACCCCCTTATAGAGTATGAGTTCTTC
TRBJ1-4	once	13	.	TRBV30	CAWARGSEEKLFF	TGTGCCTGGGCGCGGGGCTCGGAAGAAAAACTGTTTTTT
TRBJ1-5	few	15	.	TRBV4-1	CASSQGAWGNQPQHF	TGCGCCAGCAGCCAAGGTGCATGGGGCAATCAGCCCCAGCATTTT
TRBJ1-6	once	16	TRBD1	TRBV2	CASSDEGASNNSPLHF	TGTGCCAGCAGTGATGAGGGGGCCAGCAATAATTCACCCCTCCACTTT
TRBJ1-3	.	17	.	TRBV19	CASSIFLPGLSGNTIYF	TGTGCCAGTAGTATTTTCCTTCCAGGCCTCTCTGGAAACACCATATATTTT
TRBJ1-5	.	15	TRBD1	TRBV4-2	CASSQEQGSNQPQHF	TGTGCCAGCAGCCAAGAACAGGGGAGCAATCAGCCCCAGCATTTT
TRBJ1-2	.	15	.	TRBV25-1	CASSAFEGSNYGYTF	TGTGCCAGCAGTGCCTTTGAGGGCTCAAACTATGGCTACACCTTC
TRBJ1-5	.	19	.	TRBV12-5	CASHLRRIVRRISNQPQHF	TGTGCTAGCCACCTCCGCCGGATCGTCCGAAGAATAAGCAATCAGCCCCAGCATTTT
TRBJ2-7	few	14	.	TRBV7-9	CASSLVTSSYEQYF	TGTGCCAGCAGCTTAGTAACTAGCTCGTACGAGCAGTACTTC
TRBJ1-1	.	14	.	TRBV28	CASSLSGKVTEAFF	TGTGCCAGCAGTTTATCAGGGAAGGTAACTGAAGCTTTCTTT
TRBJ2-1	.	17	.	TRBV24-1	CATSDFSGPYSYNEQFF	TGTGCCACCAGTGATTTTTCGGGTCCCTACTCCTACAATGAGCAGTTCTTC
TRBJ1-2	.	14	.	TRBV19	CASSMTRFNYGYTF	TGTGCCAGTAGTATGACCAGATTTAACTATGGCTACACCTTC
TRBJ2-1	.	13	.	TRBV2	CASSEWQGNEQFF	TGTGCCAGCAGTGAATGGCAGGGCAATGAGCAGTTCTTC
TRBJ1-1	.	14	.	TRBV6-2/TRBV6-3	CASSSLGQNTEAFF	TGTGCCAGCAGTTCCCTCGGCCAAAACACTGAAGCTTTCTTT
TRBJ2-2	.	13	.	TRBV19	CASSIAGNGELFF	TGTGCCAGTAGTATTGCAGGGAACGGGGAGCTGTTTTTT
TRBJ2-3	few	15	.	TRBV7-2	CASSPDYLSTDTQYF	TGTGCCAGCAGCCCGGACTACCTTAGCACAGATACGCAGTATTTT
TRBJ2-2	.	17	TRBD1	TRBV19	CASSTLGQGPYTGELFF	TGTGCCAGTAGTACCCTAGGACAGGGGCCATACACCGGGGAGCTGTTTTTT
TRBJ2-3	.	19	TRBD2	TRBV7-2	CASSLVPQLVRGVPDTQYF	TGTGCCAGCAGCTTAGTACCCCAGTTGGTGCGGGGGGTTCCAGATACGCAGTATTTT
TRBJ2-2	.	16	TRBD1	TRBV10-3	CAISEPGDRPAGELFF	TGTGCCATCAGTGAGCCCGGGGACAGGCCGGCCGGGGAGCTGTTTTTT
TRBJ2-7	.	12	.	TRBV6-5	CASTILGERLYF	TGTGCCAGCACTATCCTGGGGGAAAGGCTGTACTTC
TRBJ2-3	.	17	.	TRBV19	CASSIDLTALFPDTQYF	TGTGCCAGTAGTATAGATTTAACCGCCCTTTTCCCAGATACGCAGTATTTT
TRBJ1-5	.	13	.	TRBV30	CAWSPSPTKPQHF	TGTGCCTGGAGTCCCTCCCCTACAAAGCCCCAGCATTTT
TRBJ2-5	.	14	.	TRBV3-1/TRBV3-2	CASSQGRAPRAQYF	TGTGCCAGCAGCCAAGGTCGGGCCCCCAGGGCCCAGTACTTC
TRBJ1-5	once	14	.	TRBV6-2/TRBV6-3	CASSYKGDMGLRHF	TGTGCCAGCAGTTACAAGGGGGATATGGGCCTCAGGCATTTT
TRBJ1-6	.	17	.	TRBV19	CASSIRDTFSYNSPLHF	TGTGCCAGTAGTATAAGGGACACCTTCTCCTATAATTCACCCCTCCACTTT
TRBJ2-6	.	14	.	TRBV5-5	CASSSPTGANVLTF	TGTGCCAGCAGCTCCCCGACTGGGGCCAACGTCCTGACTTTC
TRBJ2-7	.	12	.	TRBV6-5	CASRPEGREQYF	TGTGCCAGCAGACCGGAGGGCAGGGAGCAGTACTTC
TRBJ1-5	.	15	.	TRBV28	CASSLYSPRDQPQHF	TGTGCCAGCAGTTTATATTCCCCTCGGGATCAGCCCCAGCATTTT
TRBJ1-1	.	17	.	TRBV28	CASSLVGGAYMNGGAFF	TGTGCCAGCAGTTTAGTCGGTGGAGCTTACATGAACGGGGGTGCTTTCTTT
TRBJ2-2	.	16	TRBD2	TRBV19	CASSGLAGANTGELFF	TGTGCCAGTAGCGGACTAGCGGGGGCGAACACCGGGGAGCTGTTTTTT
TRBJ1-5	.	13	.	TRBV19	CASSTRTDQPQHF	TGTGCCAGTAGTACGCGGACAGATCAGCCCCAGCATTTT
TRBJ2-1	once	17	TRBD2	TRBV13	CASSPPGTSGDNNEQFF	TGTGCCAGCAGCCCCCCCGGGACTAGCGGGGATAACAATGAGCAGTTCTTC
TRBJ1-6	.	14	.	TRBV6-5	CASTYAGRNSPLHF	TGTGCCAGCACTTACGCCGGGCGTAATTCACCCCTCCACTTT
TRBJ1-5	once	14	TRBD1	TRBV6-5	CASRLQGDMGPQHF	TGTGCCAGCAGATTACAGGGGGACATGGGACCCCAGCATTTT
TRBJ2-3	.	14	.	TRBV5-5	CASSHNNRADTQYF	TGTGCCAGCAGCCATAATAACAGGGCGGATACGCAGTATTTT
TRBJ2-5	.	13	.	TRBV7-2	CASSRQQQETQYF	TGTGCCAGCAGCCGACAGCAGCAAGAGACCCAGTACTTC
TRBJ1-1	.	14	.	TRBV25-1	CASSESTQDTEAFF	TGTGCCAGCAGTGAATCTACCCAGGACACTGAAGCTTTCTTT
TRBJ1-1	once	12	.	TRBV12-3/TRBV12-4	CASSLGLTEAFF	TGTGCCAGCAGTTTAGGGTTAACTGAAGCTTTCTTT
TRBJ1-4	once	15	TRBD1	TRBV28	CASSSTGTGTEKLFF	TGTGCCAGCAGTAGCACCGGGACAGGGACTGAAAAACTGTTTTTT
TRBJ2-7	.	15	TRBD2	TRBV6-5	CASSYNSGGTHEQYF	TGTGCCAGCAGTTACAATAGCGGGGGTACCCACGAGCAGTACTTC
TRBJ2-2	.	14	.	TRBV28	CASSLDFVTGELFF	TGTGCCAGCAGTTTAGATTTTGTCACCGGGGAGCTGTTTTTT
TRBJ1-5	few	15	TRBD1	TRBV4-2	CASSHSGTGNQPQHF	TGTGCCAGCAGCCACAGCGGGACAGGGAACCAGCCCCAGCATTTT
TRBJ1-3	.	16	TRBD1	TRBV2	CASSEWTGTSGNTIYF	TGTGCCAGCAGTGAATGGACAGGCACCTCTGGAAACACCATATATTTT
TRBJ2-1	.	12	.	TRBV5-1	CASSLGTNEQFF	TGCGCCAGCAGCTTGGGAACCAATGAGCAGTTCTTC
TRBJ1-4	.	14	.	TRBV19	CASNQLGTNEKLFF	TGTGCCAGCAACCAGCTCGGGACTAATGAAAAACTGTTTTTT
TRBJ2-7	.	13	.	TRBV10-1	CASSAGIDYEQYF	TGCGCCAGCAGTGCCGGGATAGACTACGAGCAGTACTTC